Listed below are T cell receptor beta chains from one sample, sequenced in a study of blood T cell repertoires in COVID-19. Method: immunoSEQ multiplex PCR; TCRdb's copy keeps in-frame clones and lacks some. The sample holds approximately 210,000 clones, about four fifths seen once. The sequencing sample was made of PBMCs or T cells enriched from blood (not recorded which). Receptors originate from a woman in her forties or fifties with acute COVID-19. The CDR3 runs from the conserved cysteine through the conserved F or W. Each record gives: J gene, D gene, V gene, clone size, CDR3 DNA, CDR3 protein. A D gene is named only where the DNA matches it firmly. Size values are once, few and many counts, or a class for expanded clones, and some rows have none.

TRBJ2-6	TRBD1	TRBV20-1	-	TGCAGTGCTAGTGGACAGGGGGCGCCTGGGGCCAACGTCCTGACTTTC	CSASGQGAPGANVLTF
TRBJ1-5	TRBD1	TRBV28	-	TGTGCCAGCAGTCAAGTAACGTGGACAGGGGAGACTGAGAAGCCCCAGCATTTT	CASSQVTWTGETEKPQHF
TRBJ2-2	TRBD2	TRBV27	-	TGTGCCAGCAGTTTATATAGCGGGGGGAACACCGGGGAGCTGTTTTTT	CASSLYSGGNTGELFF
TRBJ1-6	TRBD1	TRBV18	-	TGTGCCAGCTCACCTCATCCCAGGGGGAATTCACCCCTCCACTTT	CASSPHPRGNSPLHF
TRBJ2-7	-	TRBV4-1	medium-sized	TGCGCCAGCAGCCAAGGACCGGGAGACTCCTACGAGCAGTACTTC	CASSQGPGDSYEQYF
TRBJ2-7	TRBD1	TRBV3-1/TRBV3-2	-	TGTGCCAGCAGCCAAGTACAGGGGCTGGGTGAGCAGTACTTC	CASSQVQGLGEQYF
TRBJ2-7	TRBD2	TRBV6-6	-	TGTGCCAGCAGCGCACCCCAGCGGGGGCAAACCTACGAGCAGTACTTC	CASSAPQRGQTYEQYF
TRBJ2-7	TRBD2	TRBV19	-	TGTGCCAGTAGTATTGGTACTAGCGGTGGCGAGCAGTACTTC	CASSIGTSGGEQYF
TRBJ1-2	-	TRBV28	-	TGTGCCAGCAGTTTATTAGGAGGGGCGCAAGGCTACACCTTC	CASSLLGGAQGYTF
TRBJ1-6	-	TRBV11-3	-	TGTGCCAGCAGCACGGGGGGCAGGGATTCACCCCTCCACTTT	CASSTGGRDSPLHF
TRBJ2-7	-	TRBV6-2/TRBV6-3	-	TGTGCCAGCAGTCGTCCGGGGGATCTCTCCTACGAGCAGTACTTC	CASSRPGDLSYEQYF
TRBJ2-6	-	TRBV5-6	once	TGTGCCAGCAGCCGAGGAGGGGTTACCTCCTCTGGGGCCAACGTCCTGACTTTC	CASSRGGVTSSGANVLTF
TRBJ2-5	-	TRBV6-2/TRBV6-3	-	TGTGCCAGCAGTACGCCCGGGGAGACCCAGTACTTC	CASSTPGETQYF
TRBJ2-5	TRBD1	TRBV6-6	once	TGTGCCAGCAGTTACTCCAGGGACAGGGGCGAGACCCAGTACTTC	CASSYSRDRGETQYF
TRBJ1-6	-	TRBV7-8	-	TGTGCCAGCAGCGTAATTCCGCGCTATAATTCACCCCTCCACTTT	CASSVIPRYNSPLHF
TRBJ1-5	-	TRBV28	once	TGTGCCAGCAGTTTATGGCAGGGAGGGAATCAGCCCCAGCATTTT	CASSLWQGGNQPQHF
TRBJ1-4	-	TRBV7-9	-	TGTGCCAGCAGCTTATCCACGGCAGGTTTGGGTGAAAAACTGTTTTTT	CASSLSTAGLGEKLFF
TRBJ2-5	-	TRBV7-9	-	TGTGCCAGCAGCTTAGGCCAAAACGGCCAAGAGACCCAGTACTTC	CASSLGQNGQETQYF
TRBJ1-4	TRBD1	TRBV19	-	TGTGCCAGTAGTACCGGACAGGGTGGGGAAAAACTGTTTTTT	CASSTGQGGEKLFF
TRBJ2-7	-	TRBV7-9	-	TGTGCCAGCAGCTTAGCGCTGGGCCCGAGCTCCTACGAGCAGTACTTC	CASSLALGPSSYEQYF
TRBJ1-5	-	TRBV5-1	once	TGCGCCAGCAGCTTGGGACAGCCCAATCAGCCCCAGCATTTT	CASSLGQPNQPQHF
TRBJ1-5	-	TRBV4-3	-	TGCGCCAGCAGCCGGGGGGATGGCAATCAGCCCCAGCATTTT	CASSRGDGNQPQHF
TRBJ2-5	-	TRBV12-3/TRBV12-4	-	TGTGCCAGCAGTCGACAGGTTCGAGAGACCCAGTACTTC	CASSRQVRETQYF
TRBJ2-2	TRBD1	TRBV5-1	-	TGCGCCAGCAGCTTGGACGGGACAGGGGGCACCGGGGAGCTGTTTTTT	CASSLDGTGGTGELFF